This T cell receptor beta chain was recorded in a study of shared clonotypes between healthy human individuals. The CDR3 totals 17 residues. J was trimmed by 2 bases and V by 0 bases; bases with no gene match: 3. The germline gives CDR1 KGHSH, CDR2 LQKENI. Comment on this clone: Antigen unknown. The same CDR3 is also encoded by other DNA sequences in this sample.

Study-level points and caveats: Between a few donors, naive CD4 clonotypes were shared at a level of around 4.9%.

Profiling relied on immunoSEQ multiplex PCR, and the TCRdb table lists in-frame clones only, not all of them. Of 950,000 to 1,100,000 clones in the sample, 65% to 75% were seen once. Material for sequencing was memory CD4+ T cells sorted from blood. This sample's subset: CD45RA-negative fraction. This receptor was taken from a man aged 18 to 35 in good health. The chain joins TRBV18 to TRBJ2-2; 10 nucleotides line up with TRBD1. The CDR3 DNA sequence: TGTGCCAGCTCACCACCGGGACAGGGGACCAACACCGGGGAGCTGTTTTTT. This gives the protein CASSPPGQGTNTGELFF.